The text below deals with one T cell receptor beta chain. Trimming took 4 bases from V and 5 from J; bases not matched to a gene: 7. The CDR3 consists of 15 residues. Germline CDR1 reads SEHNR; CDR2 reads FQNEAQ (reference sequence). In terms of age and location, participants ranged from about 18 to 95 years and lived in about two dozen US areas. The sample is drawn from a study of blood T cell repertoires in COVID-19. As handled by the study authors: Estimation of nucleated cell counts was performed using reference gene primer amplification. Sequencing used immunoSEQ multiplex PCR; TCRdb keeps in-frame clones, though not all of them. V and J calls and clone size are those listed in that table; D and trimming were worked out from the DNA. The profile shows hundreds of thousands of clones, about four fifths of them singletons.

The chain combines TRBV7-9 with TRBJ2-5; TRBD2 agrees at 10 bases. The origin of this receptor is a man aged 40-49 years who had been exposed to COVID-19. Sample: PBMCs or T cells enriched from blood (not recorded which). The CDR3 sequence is CASSYASGSTETQYF. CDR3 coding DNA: TGTGCCAGCAGCTATGCTAGCGGGAGTACTGAGACCCAGTACTTC.